The rows below give T cell receptor beta chains drawn from one sample of a study of T cells in Graves' hyperthyroidism and ophthalmopathy. TCRdb reprocessed the multiplex PCR reads with MiXCR, giving one entry per CDR3 protein. The sample shows about 400,000 distinct CDR3 sequences, around 15% of them seen only once. Sequencing was carried out using blood. Receptor source: a woman aged 55-69 years with Graves' ophthalmopathy. Both conserved end residues are part of each CDR3. The D gene is left open where the match is weak. Size values are once, few and many counts, or a class for expanded clones, and some rows have none.

CDR3 length | clone size | D gene | J gene | V gene | CDR3 protein | CDR3 DNA
15 | many | TRBD2 | TRBJ2-1 | TRBV2 | CASSEGTSGFDEQFF | TGTGCCAGCAGTGAAGGGACTAGCGGGTTTGATGAGCAGTTCTTC
15 | few | NA | TRBJ2-1 | TRBV9 | CASSATPRGDNEQFF | TGTGCCAGCAGCGCGACCCCAAGGGGAGACAATGAGCAGTTCTTC
17 | NA | TRBD2 | TRBJ2-7 | TRBV27 | CASSTSGRIGIRHEQYF | TGTGCCAGCAGCACTAGCGGGAGGATTGGTATTAGGCACGAGCAGTACTTC
15 | many | TRBD2 | TRBJ2-3 | TRBV12-3/TRBV12-4 | CASSPIAGDADTQYF | TGTGCCAGCAGTCCCATAGCGGGAGATGCAGATACGCAGTATTTT
13 | NA | NA | TRBJ2-1 | TRBV15 | CATSREGTPVQFF | TGTGCCACCAGCAGAGAGGGGACCCCGGTGCAGTTCTTC
18 | many | TRBD2 | TRBJ2-2 | TRBV6-2/TRBV6-3 | CASSYSRAGVPGTGELFF | TGTGCCAGCAGTTACTCGAGGGCGGGAGTCCCTGGCACCGGGGAGCTGTTTTTT
18 | many | TRBD2 | TRBJ2-5 | TRBV11-2 | CASSSLKDPGTSAETQYF | TGTGCCAGCAGCTCCTTAAAAGACCCCGGGACTAGCGCCGAGACCCAGTACTTC
15 | few | NA | TRBJ2-5 | TRBV4-2 | CASSQGRDPQETQYF | TGTGCCAGCAGCCAGGGGCGGGATCCCCAAGAGACCCAGTACTTC
14 | many | NA | TRBJ1-6 | TRBV28 | CASSFEQRGRALHF | TGTGCCAGCAGTTTTGAACAGAGAGGAAGAGCCCTCCACTTT
18 | many | TRBD1 | TRBJ2-1 | TRBV5-1 | CASSPTTGQGGSYNEQFF | TGCGCCAGCAGCCCGACTACAGGACAGGGGGGCTCCTACAATGAGCAGTTCTTC
13 | many | TRBD2 | TRBJ2-1 | TRBV20-1 | CSAPGEGLNEQFF | TGCAGTGCTCCTGGGGAGGGCCTTAATGAGCAGTTCTTC
14 | NA | NA | TRBJ2-3 | TRBV25-1 | CASSDRAGTDTQYF | TGTGCCAGCAGTGATAGGGCGGGCACAGATACGCAGTATTTT
15 | few | TRBD1 | TRBJ1-6 | TRBV5-5 | CASSLLRQGGSPLHF | TGTGCCAGCAGCTTGTTGAGACAGGGAGGATCACCCCTCCACTTT
15 | many | NA | TRBJ2-5 | TRBV9 | CASSVGARGQETQYF | TGTGCCAGCAGCGTAGGAGCGAGAGGCCAAGAGACCCAGTACTTC
15 | many | NA | TRBJ2-3 | TRBV11-2 | CASSLGLGDTDTQYF | TGTGCCAGCAGCTTAGGACTAGGAGACACAGATACGCAGTATTTT
15 | NA | NA | TRBJ2-3 | TRBV7-9 | CASSPPDRFPDTQYF | TGTGCCAGCAGCCCTCCTGACAGGTTTCCAGATACGCAGTATTTT
13 | many | NA | TRBJ2-7 | TRBV28 | CASSASAAYEQYF | TGTGCCAGCAGTGCTAGTGCAGCCTACGAGCAGTACTTC
13 | NA | NA | TRBJ1-1 | TRBV2 | CASSEAMGTEAFF | TGTGCCAGCAGTGAAGCGATGGGGACTGAAGCTTTCTTT
15 | NA | NA | TRBJ2-2 | TRBV30 | CAWDRQLGNTGELFF | TGTGCCTGGGATAGACAGCTAGGAAACACCGGGGAGCTGTTTTTT
12 | many | NA | TRBJ2-3 | TRBV29-1 | CSVVRDGDTQYF | TGCAGCGTTGTCCGGGACGGAGATACGCAGTATTTT
11 | NA | NA | TRBJ2-3 | TRBV29-1 | CSVPWADTQYF | TGCAGCGTCCCTTGGGCAGATACGCAGTATTTT
16 | NA | TRBD1 | TRBJ2-7 | TRBV5-1 | CASSPHQGAYSYEQYF | TGCGCCAGCAGCCCACACCAGGGGGCATACTCCTACGAGCAGTACTTC
15 | many | TRBD2 | TRBJ2-3 | TRBV7-3 | CASSLRRGGTDTQYF | TGTGCCAGCAGCTTAAGGCGGGGGGGCACAGATACGCAGTATTTT
14 | many | TRBD1 | TRBJ2-5 | TRBV11-1 | CASSRRDSQETQYF | TGTGCCAGCAGCCGCCGGGACAGCCAAGAGACCCAGTACTTC
16 | few | TRBD2 | TRBJ2-1 | TRBV19 | CASSLRKLAGGPEQFF | TGTGCCAGTAGTTTACGCAAACTAGCGGGAGGGCCGGAGCAGTTCTTC
13 | few | NA | TRBJ2-5 | TRBV5-4 | CASSLWGLETQYF | TGTGCCAGCAGCTTGTGGGGTCTGGAGACCCAGTACTTC
15 | many | TRBD1 | TRBJ1-4 | TRBV20-1 | CSASPGQGLNEKLFF | TGCAGTGCTAGTCCGGGACAGGGACTTAATGAAAAACTGTTTTTT
12 | many | NA | TRBJ1-2 | TRBV20-1 | CSAGGLQGGYTF | TGCAGTGCTGGGGGACTCCAAGGGGGCTACACCTTC
12 | many | NA | TRBJ2-1 | TRBV20-1 | CSASVRAGEQFF | TGCAGTGCTAGTGTGCGTGCGGGTGAGCAGTTCTTC